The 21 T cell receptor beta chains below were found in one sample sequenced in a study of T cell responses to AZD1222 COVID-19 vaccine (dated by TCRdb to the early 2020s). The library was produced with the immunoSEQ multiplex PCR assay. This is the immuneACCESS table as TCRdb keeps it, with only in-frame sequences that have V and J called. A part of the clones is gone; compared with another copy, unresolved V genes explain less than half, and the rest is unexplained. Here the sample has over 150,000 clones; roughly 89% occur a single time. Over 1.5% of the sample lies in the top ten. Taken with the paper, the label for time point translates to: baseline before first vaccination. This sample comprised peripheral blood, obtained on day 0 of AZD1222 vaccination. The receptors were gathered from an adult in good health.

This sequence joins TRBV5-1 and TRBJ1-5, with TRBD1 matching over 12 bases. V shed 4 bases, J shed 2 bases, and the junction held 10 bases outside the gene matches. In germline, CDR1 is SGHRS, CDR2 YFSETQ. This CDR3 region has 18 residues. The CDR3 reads CASSPGGQGASGNQPQHF. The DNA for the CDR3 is TGCGCCAGCAGCCCGGGGGGACAGGGGGCTTCGGGCAATCAGCCCCAGCATTTT.

The CDR3 coding sequence is TGTGCCAGCAGAAAATCGACAGGGGCCTTCAATCAGCCCCAGCATTTT. Protein sequence: CASRKSTGAFNQPQHF. The chain couples TRBV6-6 to TRBJ1-5, with 8 bases aligning to TRBD1. CDR1 is MNHNY, CDR2 SVGAGI, per germline (reference sequence). The CDR3 is made up of 16 amino acids. V lost 6 bases, J lost 3 bases, and 10 bases stayed unmatched.

CDR3 sequence (DNA): TGTGCCAGCAGCTCCCCGGGACAGGGGCACACCGGGGAGCTGTTTTTT. Protein: CASSSPGQGHTGELFF. V usage is TRBV13 and J usage is TRBJ2-2; 10 nucleotides match TRBD1. Germline CDR1 PRHDT, CDR2 FYEKMQ (reference sequence). This CDR3 is built from 16 residues. J was trimmed by 3 bases and V by 4 bases; bases with no gene match: 5. Supplemented by reference TRBV13 and TRBJ2-2, the full variable domain reads AAGVIQSPRHLIKEKRETATLKCYPIPRHDTVYWYQQGPGQDPQFLISFYEKMQSDKGSIPDRFSAQQFSDYHSELNMSSLELGDSALYFCASSSPGQGHTGELFFGEGSRLTVL.

In nucleotides, the CDR3 is TGTGCCAGCAGGAGGGGGGAAGGGACTGGAAACACCATATATTTT. Translating it yields CASRRGEGTGNTIYF. The chain joins TRBV2 to TRBJ1-3, with D perhaps matching TRBD1 (6 bases). CDR3 size: 15 residues. Trimming took 6 bases from V and 2 from J, leaving 14 bases between them. CDR1 and CDR2 (germline): SNHLY, FYNNEI.

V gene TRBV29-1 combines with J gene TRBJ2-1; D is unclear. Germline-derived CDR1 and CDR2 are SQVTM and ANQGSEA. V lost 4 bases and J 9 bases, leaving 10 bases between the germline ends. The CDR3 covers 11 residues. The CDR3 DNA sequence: TGCAGCGTTGCCGTAAAGTTTGAGCAGTTCTTC. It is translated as CSVAVKFEQFF.

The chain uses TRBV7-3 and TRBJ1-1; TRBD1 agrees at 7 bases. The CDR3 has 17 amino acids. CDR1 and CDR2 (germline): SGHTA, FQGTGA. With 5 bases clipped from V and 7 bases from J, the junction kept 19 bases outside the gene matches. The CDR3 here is CASSPHRDSEINGEAFF. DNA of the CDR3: TGTGCCAGCAGCCCTCACCGGGACAGTGAAATCAACGGTGAAGCTTTCTTT.

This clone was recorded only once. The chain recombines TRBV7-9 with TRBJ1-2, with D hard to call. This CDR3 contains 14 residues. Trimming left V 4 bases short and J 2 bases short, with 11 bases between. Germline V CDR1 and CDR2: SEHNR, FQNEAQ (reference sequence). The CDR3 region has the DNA TGTGCCAGCAGCTCCCCCCCCAGGAACTATGGCTACACCTTC. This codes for CASSSPPRNYGYTF. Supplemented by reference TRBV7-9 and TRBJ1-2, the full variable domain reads DTGVSQNPRHKITKRGQNVTFRCDPISEHNRLYWYRQTLGQGPEFLTYFQNEAQLEKSRLLSDRFSAERPKGSFSTLEIQRTEQGDSAMYLCASSSPPRNYGYTFGSGTRLTVV.

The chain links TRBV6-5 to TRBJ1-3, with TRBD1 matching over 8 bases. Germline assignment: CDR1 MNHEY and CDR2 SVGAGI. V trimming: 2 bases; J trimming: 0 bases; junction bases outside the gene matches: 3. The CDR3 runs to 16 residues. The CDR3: CASSYDRGHSGNTIYF. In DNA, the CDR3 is TGTGCCAGCAGTTACGACAGGGGCCACTCTGGAAACACCATATATTTT.

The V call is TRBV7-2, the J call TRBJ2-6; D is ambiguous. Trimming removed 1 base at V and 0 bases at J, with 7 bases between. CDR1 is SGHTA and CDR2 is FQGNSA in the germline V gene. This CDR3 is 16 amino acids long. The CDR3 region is CASSLGVYSGANVLTF. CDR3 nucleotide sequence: TGTGCCAGCAGCTTAGGGGTGTACTCTGGGGCCAACGTCCTGACTTTC.

The CDR3 loop reads CASGLATGENQPQHF. Here the CDR3 DNA reads TGTGCTAGTGGTTTGGCGACAGGGGAGAATCAGCCCCAGCATTTT. The V call is TRBV12-5, the J call TRBJ1-5, with TRBD1 identical over 8 bases. Looked up from germline, CDR1 is LGHNT and CDR2 is FRNRAP. The CDR3 extends over 15 amino acids. The V gene end was trimmed by 1 base and the J gene end by 4 bases; junction bases not matched to a gene: 3.

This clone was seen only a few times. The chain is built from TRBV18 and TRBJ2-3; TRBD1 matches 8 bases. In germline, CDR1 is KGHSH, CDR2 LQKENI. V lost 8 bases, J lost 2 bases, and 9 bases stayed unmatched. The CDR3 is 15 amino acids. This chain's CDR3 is CASRAGTGNTDTQYF. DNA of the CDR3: TGTGCCAGCCGTGCCGGGACAGGTAACACAGATACGCAGTATTTT.

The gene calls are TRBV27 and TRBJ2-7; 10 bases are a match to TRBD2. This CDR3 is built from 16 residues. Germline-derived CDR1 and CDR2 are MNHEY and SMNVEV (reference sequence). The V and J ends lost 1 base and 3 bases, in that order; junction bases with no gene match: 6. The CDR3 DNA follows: TGTGCCAGCAGTTTATGGGGTAGCGGGAGGCTCTACGAGCAGTACTTC. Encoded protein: CASSLWGSGRLYEQYF.

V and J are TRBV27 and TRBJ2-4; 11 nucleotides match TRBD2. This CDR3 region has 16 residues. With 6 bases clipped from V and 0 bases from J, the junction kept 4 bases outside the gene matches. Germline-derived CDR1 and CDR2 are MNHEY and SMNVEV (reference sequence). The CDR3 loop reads CASRDSGGAAKNIQYF. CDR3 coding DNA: TGTGCCAGCAGGGATAGCGGGGGGGCAGCCAAAAACATTCAGTACTTC.

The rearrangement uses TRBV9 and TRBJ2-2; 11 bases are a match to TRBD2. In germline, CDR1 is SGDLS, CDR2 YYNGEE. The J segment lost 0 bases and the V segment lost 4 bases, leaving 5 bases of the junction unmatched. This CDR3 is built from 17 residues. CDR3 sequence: CASSTRGLAANTGELFF. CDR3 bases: TGTGCCAGCAGCACGAGGGGACTAGCGGCGAACACCGGGGAGCTGTTTTTT.

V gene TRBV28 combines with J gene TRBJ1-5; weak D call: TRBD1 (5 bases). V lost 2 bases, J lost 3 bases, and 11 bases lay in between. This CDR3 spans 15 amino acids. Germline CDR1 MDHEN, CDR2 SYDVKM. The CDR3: CASSLPQTVNQPQHF. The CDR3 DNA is TGTGCCAGCAGTTTACCCCAGACAGTCAATCAGCCCCAGCATTTT.

The DNA of the CDR3 is TGTGCCAGCAGCTTAGGACAGAACTCTGGAAACACCATATATTTT. Translation gives CASSLGQNSGNTIYF. The J gene is TRBJ1-3, the V gene TRBV7-9, with D perhaps TRBD1 (5 bases). The CDR3 contains 15 residues. V dropped 1 base and J dropped 0 bases, with 7 bases sitting between them. Germline V gene lookup returns CDR1 SEHNR and CDR2 FQNEAQ (reference sequence). The variable domain in full, with the rest retrieved from reference TRBV7-9 and TRBJ1-3, is DTGVSQNPRHKITKRGQNVTFRCDPISEHNRLYWYRQTLGQGPEFLTYFQNEAQLEKSRLLSDRFSAERPKGSFSTLEIQRTEQGDSAMYLCASSLGQNSGNTIYFGEGSWLTVV.

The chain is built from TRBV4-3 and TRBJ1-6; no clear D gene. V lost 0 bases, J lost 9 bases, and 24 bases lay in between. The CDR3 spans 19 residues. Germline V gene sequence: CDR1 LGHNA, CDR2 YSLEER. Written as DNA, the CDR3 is TGCGCCAGCAGCCAAGATGCCCAATCGATGGGCAGGCGGACTTCACCCCTCCACTTT. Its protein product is CASSQDAQSMGRRTSPLHF.

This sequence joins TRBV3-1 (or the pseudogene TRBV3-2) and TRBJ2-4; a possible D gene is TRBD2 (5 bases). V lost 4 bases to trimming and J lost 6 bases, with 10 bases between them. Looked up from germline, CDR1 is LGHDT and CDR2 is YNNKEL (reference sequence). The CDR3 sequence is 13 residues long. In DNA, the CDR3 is TGTGCCAGCAGCCGGACGGACTTAAACATTCAGTACTTC. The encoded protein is CASSRTDLNIQYF.

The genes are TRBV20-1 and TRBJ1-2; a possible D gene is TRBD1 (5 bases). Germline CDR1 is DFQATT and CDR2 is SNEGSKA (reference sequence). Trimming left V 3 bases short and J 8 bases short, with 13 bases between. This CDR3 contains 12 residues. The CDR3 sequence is CSASRGAEGYTF. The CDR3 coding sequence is TGCAGTGCTAGTAGGGGCGCGGAAGGCTACACCTTC.

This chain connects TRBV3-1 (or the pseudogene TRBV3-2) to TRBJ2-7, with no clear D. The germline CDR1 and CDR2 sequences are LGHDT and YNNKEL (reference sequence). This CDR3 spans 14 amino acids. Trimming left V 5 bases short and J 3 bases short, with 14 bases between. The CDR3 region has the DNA TGTGCCAGCAGCTCAAGGGCAGGCCGCTACGAGCAGTACTTC. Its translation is CASSSRAGRYEQYF.

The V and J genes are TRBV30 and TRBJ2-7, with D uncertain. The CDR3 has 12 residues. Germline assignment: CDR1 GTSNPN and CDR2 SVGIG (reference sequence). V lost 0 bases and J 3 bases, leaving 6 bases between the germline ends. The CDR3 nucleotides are TGTGCCTGGAGTGTGGCGGACTACGAGCAGTACTTC. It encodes CAWSVADYEQYF.